What follows is one T cell receptor (beta chain) and its context. The data derive from a study of cytomegalovirus exposure and HLA in healthy donors. As for the study in general: In a later analysis, it was reported that the roughly 130 validation repertoires had been produced on the same platform as the 670 or so repertoires belonging to the first cohort.

Looked up from germline, CDR1 is LNHDA and CDR2 is SQIVND (reference sequence). The V gene lost 3 bases and the J gene lost 4 bases, with 9 bases spanning the gap. The CDR3 runs to 13 residues. Assay used: immunoSEQ multiplex PCR; TCRdb lists only in-frame clones, some missing. The top ten hold approximately 1% of the sample, which has around 300,000 clones, about 86% seen once. This receptor was identified in a woman aged 18-29 years in good health and CMV-seronegative. Sequencing input: PBMCs. The chain carries TRBV19 and TRBJ1-1, with no clear D. The CDR3: CASSIPSGTEAFF. The CDR3 bases are TGTGCCAGTAGTATTCCCAGTGGCACTGAAGCTTTCTTT.